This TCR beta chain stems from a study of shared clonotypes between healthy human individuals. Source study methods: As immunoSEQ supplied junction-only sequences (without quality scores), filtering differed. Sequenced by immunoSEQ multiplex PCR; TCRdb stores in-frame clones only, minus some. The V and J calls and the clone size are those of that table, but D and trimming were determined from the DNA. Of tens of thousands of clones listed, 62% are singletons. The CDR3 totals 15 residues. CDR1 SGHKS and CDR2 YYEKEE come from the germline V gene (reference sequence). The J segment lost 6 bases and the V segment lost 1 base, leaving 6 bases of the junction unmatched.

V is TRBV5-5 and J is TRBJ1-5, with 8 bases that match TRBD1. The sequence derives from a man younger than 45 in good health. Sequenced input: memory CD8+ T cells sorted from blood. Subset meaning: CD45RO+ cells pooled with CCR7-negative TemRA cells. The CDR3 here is CASSLRTGITQPQHF. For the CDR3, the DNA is TGTGCCAGCAGCTTGAGGACAGGGATTACTCAGCCCCAGCATTTT.